This T cell receptor (beta chain) comes out of a study of T-cell memory formation after mild COVID-19. A remark on this clonotype: As yet, its antigen is unknown. At one of its ends the junction is not consistent with the germline gene, which may arise from a read error.

From the 5' RACE reads, TCRdb called clonotypes with MiXCR, one entry per CDR3 protein. This table holds roughly 48,000 distinct CDR3 sequences, 25% to 30% found once. Study-wide findings and caveats: Mostly located in CM and EM were contracting CD4+ clones, with contracting CD8+ clones located in EMRA. Clones contracting day 15 to 85 were balanced CD4/CD8; later expanders leaned CD4+.

The CDR3 consists of 16 residues. Germline CDR1 reads SSHAT; CDR2 reads FNYEAQ (reference sequence). This clonotype originated in a man younger than 35 who had mild COVID-19 (a few samples of this study predate the infection). Cell type and time point are not known. Sequences were obtained from PBMCs or a T cell subset sorted from them (not recorded which). This chain joins TRBV7-7 and TRBJ2-2, with D tentatively TRBD2 (6 bases). DNA for the CDR3: TGTGCTAGCAGTTTACCCGGGACTTGGAACACCGGGGAGCTGTTTTTT. Protein: CASSLPGTWNTGELFF.